A selection of T cell receptor beta chains follows, all from one sample in a study of Ad26.COV2.S vaccination and SARS-CoV-2 variants. Clones were sequenced by immunoSEQ multiplex PCR, and TCRdb holds only the in-frame ones, with some missing. The profile shows about 350,000 clones, 92% of them singletons. The source was peripheral blood, collected after recovery from COVID-19. Receptors were obtained from a human donor who had recovered from COVID-19. CDR3s include the opening cysteine and the closing phenylalanine or tryptophan. Fields, in order: J gene, D gene, CDR3 length, V gene, clone size, CDR3 DNA, CDR3 protein. The D gene is left open where the match is weak. Only part of the rows carry a size: once, few, many, or a class if the clone is expanded.

j_gene: TRBJ2-7; d_gene: TRBD1; len: 14; v_gene: TRBV6-5; abundance: .; CDR3nt: TGTGCCAGCTGGGGGGACAGGGAATCCTACGAGCAGTACTTC; CDR3aa: CASWGDRESYEQYF
j_gene: TRBJ1-3; d_gene: .; len: 14; v_gene: TRBV9; abundance: once; CDR3nt: TGTGCCAGCAGCCCCGGTGACAGTGGCAACACCATATATTTT; CDR3aa: CASSPGDSGNTIYF
j_gene: TRBJ2-7; d_gene: TRBD1; len: 14; v_gene: TRBV7-8; abundance: .; CDR3nt: TGTGCCAGCAGCTTGGGACAGAGAACCTACGAGCAGTACTTC; CDR3aa: CASSLGQRTYEQYF
j_gene: TRBJ2-6; d_gene: .; len: 16; v_gene: TRBV18; abundance: .; CDR3nt: TGTGCCAGCTCACCCCTTGGGGTTTCTGGGGCCAACGTCCTGACTTTC; CDR3aa: CASSPLGVSGANVLTF
j_gene: TRBJ2-7; d_gene: .; len: 12; v_gene: TRBV5-1; abundance: .; CDR3nt: TGCGCCAGCAGAGTGAAGGACTACGAGCAGTACTTC; CDR3aa: CASRVKDYEQYF
j_gene: TRBJ2-2; d_gene: .; len: 16; v_gene: TRBV9; abundance: .; CDR3nt: TGTGCCAGCAGCGTAGCTTTCCAGGGAGGCACCGGGGAGCTGTTTTTT; CDR3aa: CASSVAFQGGTGELFF
j_gene: TRBJ2-7; d_gene: .; len: 13; v_gene: TRBV6-5; abundance: .; CDR3nt: TGTGCCAGCACTCTTGGGCCGAACTACGAGCAGTACTTC; CDR3aa: CASTLGPNYEQYF
j_gene: TRBJ1-5; d_gene: .; len: 13; v_gene: TRBV7-8; abundance: .; CDR3nt: TGTGCCAGCAGCTTAGCTAAAGATCAGCCCCAGCATTTT; CDR3aa: CASSLAKDQPQHF
j_gene: TRBJ1-5; d_gene: .; len: 11; v_gene: TRBV19; abundance: .; CDR3nt: TGTGCCAGTACTGGCCGCGGGCCCCAGCATTTT; CDR3aa: CASTGRGPQHF
j_gene: TRBJ2-4; d_gene: .; len: 13; v_gene: TRBV7-9; abundance: .; CDR3nt: TGTGCCAGCAGCTTAGAGACTGGACCTACTCAGTACTTC; CDR3aa: CASSLETGPTQYF
j_gene: TRBJ1-2; d_gene: .; len: 14; v_gene: TRBV19; abundance: .; CDR3nt: TGTGCCAGTAGTATCCTGGAAATGGGCTATGGCTACACCTTC; CDR3aa: CASSILEMGYGYTF
j_gene: TRBJ1-1; d_gene: .; len: 15; v_gene: TRBV29-1; abundance: .; CDR3nt: TGCAGCGGCAAGAGGGCTCACCTCCAGAACACTGAAGCTTTCTTT; CDR3aa: CSGKRAHLQNTEAFF
j_gene: TRBJ2-7; d_gene: .; len: 12; v_gene: TRBV7-2; abundance: .; CDR3nt: TGTGCCAGCAGCCAATCCGTCGCCGAGCAGTACTTC; CDR3aa: CASSQSVAEQYF
j_gene: TRBJ1-2; d_gene: .; len: 13; v_gene: TRBV12-3/TRBV12-4; abundance: .; CDR3nt: TGTGCCAGCAGCTTCGGGACCGACTATGGCTACACCTTC; CDR3aa: CASSFGTDYGYTF
j_gene: TRBJ1-1; d_gene: TRBD1; len: 21; v_gene: TRBV9; abundance: few; CDR3nt: TGTGCCAGCAGCTCGCGCCATGGACAGGGGTTGAGTCGGAAGGGGATTAATGAAGCTTTCTTT; CDR3aa: CASSSRHGQGLSRKGINEAFF
j_gene: TRBJ2-1; d_gene: .; len: 12; v_gene: TRBV12-3/TRBV12-4; abundance: .; CDR3nt: TGTGCCAGCAGGCCACTATCGGGTGAGCAGTTCTTC; CDR3aa: CASRPLSGEQFF
j_gene: TRBJ1-2; d_gene: .; len: 13; v_gene: TRBV5-4; abundance: .; CDR3nt: TGTGCCAGCAGCTTGGCGGGCCAGTATGGCTACACCTTC; CDR3aa: CASSLAGQYGYTF
j_gene: TRBJ2-3; d_gene: TRBD1; len: 15; v_gene: TRBV4-3; abundance: .; CDR3nt: TGCGCCAGCAGCCAAGTGGGACAGCGTGCCGATACGCAGTATTTT; CDR3aa: CASSQVGQRADTQYF
j_gene: TRBJ2-5; d_gene: .; len: 15; v_gene: TRBV11-2; abundance: .; CDR3nt: TGTGCCAGCAGTCCGAGGAGGACAGTCCAAGAGACCCAGTACTTC; CDR3aa: CASSPRRTVQETQYF
j_gene: TRBJ2-5; d_gene: TRBD2; len: 16; v_gene: TRBV5-5; abundance: .; CDR3nt: TGTGCCAGCAGCGTAGGACTAGCGGGGAATCAAGAGACCCAGTACTTC; CDR3aa: CASSVGLAGNQETQYF
j_gene: TRBJ1-2; d_gene: .; len: 11; v_gene: TRBV5-6; abundance: .; CDR3nt: TGTGCCAGCAGCACCGACGGGGGCTACACCTTC; CDR3aa: CASSTDGGYTF
j_gene: TRBJ1-5; d_gene: .; len: 14; v_gene: TRBV12-5; abundance: .; CDR3nt: TGTGCTAGTGGTTCTGGGGGGCACAATCAGCCCCAGCATTTT; CDR3aa: CASGSGGHNQPQHF
j_gene: TRBJ2-7; d_gene: .; len: 14; v_gene: TRBV6-1; abundance: .; CDR3nt: TGTGCCAGCAGTGAAGGACAAGGCTCCTACGAGCAGTACTTC; CDR3aa: CASSEGQGSYEQYF
j_gene: TRBJ2-3; d_gene: TRBD2; len: 16; v_gene: TRBV27; abundance: .; CDR3nt: TGTGCCAGCAGCCCCCCGGGGGGGTTTAGCACAGATACGCAGTATTTT; CDR3aa: CASSPPGGFSTDTQYF
j_gene: TRBJ1-4; d_gene: .; len: 14; v_gene: TRBV9; abundance: .; CDR3nt: TGTGCCAGCAGCGGGGGGGATGCTAATGAAAAACTGTTTTTT; CDR3aa: CASSGGDANEKLFF
j_gene: TRBJ1-2; d_gene: TRBD1; len: 14; v_gene: TRBV11-2; abundance: .; CDR3nt: TGTGCCAGCAGCCCTACAGGGGGAAACTATGGCTACACCTTC; CDR3aa: CASSPTGGNYGYTF
j_gene: TRBJ1-1; d_gene: .; len: 14; v_gene: TRBV6-5; abundance: .; CDR3nt: TGTGCCAGCAGCTATCAAGAGGGAGGCACTGAAGCTTTCTTT; CDR3aa: CASSYQEGGTEAFF
j_gene: TRBJ2-2; d_gene: TRBD2; len: 16; v_gene: TRBV5-1; abundance: .; CDR3nt: TGCGCCAGCAGCTCGCCCGGACTAGCGGGGGGGCATCAGCTGTTTTTT; CDR3aa: CASSSPGLAGGHQLFF
j_gene: TRBJ1-1; d_gene: .; len: 18; v_gene: TRBV7-6; abundance: .; CDR3nt: TGTGCCAGCAGCTTACCTCCCAAGTTCTCACCCGGGGACACTGAAGCTTTCTTT; CDR3aa: CASSLPPKFSPGDTEAFF
j_gene: TRBJ1-2; d_gene: .; len: 11; v_gene: TRBV19; abundance: .; CDR3nt: TGTGCCAGTAGTACCCGATTGGGCTACACCTTC; CDR3aa: CASSTRLGYTF
j_gene: TRBJ1-2; d_gene: .; len: 12; v_gene: TRBV27; abundance: .; CDR3nt: TGTGCCAGCAGTCCACAGGGATATGGCTACACCTTC; CDR3aa: CASSPQGYGYTF
j_gene: TRBJ1-4; d_gene: .; len: 14; v_gene: TRBV7-7; abundance: .; CDR3nt: TGTGCTAGCAGCTTCGGCAGGCCTAGGTGGGAACTGTTTTTT; CDR3aa: CASSFGRPRWELFF
j_gene: TRBJ1-1; d_gene: .; len: 14; v_gene: TRBV28; abundance: .; CDR3nt: TGTGCCAGCAGTTTTCTCTTGGGGACGACTGAAGCTTTCTTT; CDR3aa: CASSFLLGTTEAFF
j_gene: TRBJ2-7; d_gene: .; len: 16; v_gene: TRBV29-1; abundance: .; CDR3nt: TGCAGCGTCACGTCGGGACTGCTGACCGATTCCTACGAGCAGTACTTC; CDR3aa: CSVTSGLLTDSYEQYF
j_gene: TRBJ2-2; d_gene: .; len: 15; v_gene: TRBV7-2; abundance: .; CDR3nt: TGTGCCAGCAGCCCTTGGGGTCAGGCGGGAGGGGAGCTGTTTTTT; CDR3aa: CASSPWGQAGGELFF
j_gene: TRBJ2-7; d_gene: .; len: 14; v_gene: TRBV5-4; abundance: .; CDR3nt: TGTGCCAGCAGCCGGGGATCTGCCTCCTACGAGCAGTACTTC; CDR3aa: CASSRGSASYEQYF
j_gene: TRBJ2-3; d_gene: .; len: 12; v_gene: TRBV5-1; abundance: .; CDR3nt: TGCGCCAGCAGCGCTAGCACAGATACGCAGTATTTT; CDR3aa: CASSASTDTQYF
j_gene: TRBJ2-3; d_gene: .; len: 15; v_gene: TRBV18; abundance: .; CDR3nt: TGTGCCAGCTCACCACCTTACGGGGGCACAGATACGCAGTATTTT; CDR3aa: CASSPPYGGTDTQYF
j_gene: TRBJ2-1; d_gene: .; len: 12; v_gene: TRBV19; abundance: .; CDR3nt: TGTGCCAGTAGCCGGGGCTACAATGAGCAGTTCTTC; CDR3aa: CASSRGYNEQFF
j_gene: TRBJ1-1; d_gene: TRBD1; len: 14; v_gene: TRBV29-1; abundance: .; CDR3nt: TGCAGCGTCTGGACAGGCGAAATGAACACTGAAGCTTTCTTT; CDR3aa: CSVWTGEMNTEAFF
j_gene: TRBJ2-7; d_gene: .; len: 14; v_gene: TRBV5-1; abundance: .; CDR3nt: TGCGCCAGCAGCTGGGGACCCGGGGGCATCGAGCAGTACTTC; CDR3aa: CASSWGPGGIEQYF
j_gene: TRBJ1-1; d_gene: .; len: 14; v_gene: TRBV7-2; abundance: .; CDR3nt: TGTGCCAGCAGCACCGAGACAGGGAACACTGAAGCTTTCTTT; CDR3aa: CASSTETGNTEAFF
j_gene: TRBJ2-2; d_gene: TRBD1; len: 16; v_gene: TRBV12-5; abundance: .; CDR3nt: TGTGCTAGTGGACAGAACCGGGACAGCTTCACCGGGGAGCTGTTTTTT; CDR3aa: CASGQNRDSFTGELFF
j_gene: TRBJ1-1; d_gene: .; len: 11; v_gene: TRBV20-1; abundance: .; CDR3nt: TGCAGTGCTTCGAGGGGTACTGAAGCTTTCTTT; CDR3aa: CSASRGTEAFF
j_gene: TRBJ1-2; d_gene: TRBD1; len: 17; v_gene: TRBV7-9; abundance: .; CDR3nt: TGTGCCAGCAGCTTAGCGTACGGGACAGGGGGGAAAGATGGCTACACCTTC; CDR3aa: CASSLAYGTGGKDGYTF
j_gene: TRBJ1-6; d_gene: .; len: 13; v_gene: TRBV7-2; abundance: .; CDR3nt: TGTGCCAGCAGCTTAGAGGTCAATTCACCCCTCCACTTT; CDR3aa: CASSLEVNSPLHF
j_gene: TRBJ1-5; d_gene: .; len: 13; v_gene: TRBV3-1/TRBV3-2; abundance: .; CDR3nt: TGTGCCAGCAGCCAAGGAGGGAATCAGCCCCAGCATTTT; CDR3aa: CASSQGGNQPQHF
j_gene: TRBJ1-5; d_gene: .; len: 13; v_gene: TRBV7-9; abundance: .; CDR3nt: TGTGCCAGCAGCCCACAGGGTTATCAGCCCCAGCATTTT; CDR3aa: CASSPQGYQPQHF
j_gene: TRBJ1-6; d_gene: .; len: 14; v_gene: TRBV7-9; abundance: .; CDR3nt: TGTGCCAGCAGCTTACAGGGGATCGGTTCACCCCTCCACTTT; CDR3aa: CASSLQGIGSPLHF
j_gene: TRBJ1-2; d_gene: TRBD1; len: 16; v_gene: TRBV6-5; abundance: .; CDR3nt: TGTGCCAGCAGTTACACGGCGGAGGGGGCCCTCTATGGCTACACCTTC; CDR3aa: CASSYTAEGALYGYTF
j_gene: TRBJ1-4; d_gene: .; len: 19; v_gene: TRBV4-1; abundance: .; CDR3nt: TGCGCCAGCAGCCAAGATCGCGGAACGCGGGGAGGGCCTAATGAAAAACTGTTTTTT; CDR3aa: CASSQDRGTRGGPNEKLFF